Presented here are 24 T cell receptor beta chains from one specimen sequenced in a study of Ad26.COV2.S vaccination and SARS-CoV-2 variants. Sequencing was performed with immunoSEQ multiplex PCR; in TCRdb, only in-frame clones are kept and a portion is missing. The table has some 340,000 clones, around four fifths seen once; the top ten hold approximately 2.2%. As for treatment: some 19 received Ad26.COV2.S at low or high dose, single or two shots; 5 received placebo; per-sample allocation not given. Repertoires come from day 63 after the first vaccine or placebo injection. The starting material was peripheral blood, obtained in a trial of Ad26.COV2.S vaccine versus placebo. All receptors derive from a person aged 18 to 59 who received the Ad26.COV2.S COVID-19 vaccine or a placebo.

The rearrangement uses TRBV2 and TRBJ2-3, with D possibly being TRBD1 or TRBD2 (5 bases each). Germline assignment: CDR1 SNHLY and CDR2 FYNNEI. Trimming shortened V by 2 bases and J by 1 base, and 13 bases separated the two germline ends. CDR3 size: 16 residues. The CDR3 DNA reads as TGTGCCAGCAGTGAACGTGAGGGGATGGGCACAGATACGCAGTATTTT. Protein sequence: CASSEREGMGTDTQYF.

CDR3: CASSFTGFGTGELFF. The CDR3 DNA reads as TGTGCCAGCAGCTTTACGGGGTTTGGCACCGGGGAGCTGTTTTTT. The genes are TRBV11-2 and TRBJ2-2; TRBD2 is a possible D gene (5 bases). The CDR3 is made up of 15 amino acids. Germline V gene data show CDR1 as SGHAT and CDR2 as FQNNGV. Trimming removed 3 bases from V and 4 bases from J, with 12 bases in between.

DNA for the CDR3: TGTGCCAGCAGCCCCAGCCTGCGGGGGGCCTCAGAGACCCAGTACTTC. Residues: CASSPSLRGASETQYF. The rearrangement links TRBV7-2 to TRBJ2-5; 8 nucleotides line up with TRBD2. This CDR3 comprises 16 residues. Germline trimming cut 5 bases from V and 4 bases from J; bases unmatched to any gene: 12. CDR1 and CDR2 from the germline V gene are SGHTA and FQGNSA.

The chain joins TRBV30 to TRBJ2-2, with D tentatively TRBD1 (6 bases). Germline V lookup: CDR1 GTSNPN, CDR2 SVGIG (reference sequence). V shed 4 bases and J shed 6 bases, with 12 bases lying between them. The CDR3 sequence is 13 residues long. CDR3 loop: CAWKGGKAGELFF. In nucleotides, the CDR3 is TGTGCCTGGAAAGGGGGAAAGGCCGGGGAGCTGTTTTTT.

A remark on this clone: Other DNA sequences in this specimen translate into the identical CDR3. The rearrangement links TRBV11-2 to TRBJ2-7; D gene uncertain. Germline assignment: CDR1 SGHAT and CDR2 FQNNGV. This CDR3 spans 13 amino acids. V lost 0 bases, J lost 4 bases, and 7 bases lay in between. The CDR3 DNA follows: TGTGCCAGCAGCTTAGATCGGGCGTACGAGCAGTACTTC. Its protein product is CASSLDRAYEQYF.

The rearrangement uses TRBV28 and TRBJ1-2, with D hard to call. Trimming stripped 5 bases from V and 5 bases from J, with 18 bases between. Germline CDR1 MDHEN, CDR2 SYDVKM. The CDR3 has 15 amino acids. For the CDR3, the DNA is TGTGCCAGCAGTCTCCTTTCCTCCACGGGATATGGCTACACCTTC. Protein: CASSLLSSTGYGYTF.

This chain uses TRBV19 with TRBJ2-5; 11 bases map to TRBD2. The J segment lost 3 bases and the V segment lost 5 bases, leaving 5 bases of the junction unmatched. The CDR3 is made up of 15 amino acids. The germline gives CDR1 LNHDA, CDR2 SQIVND (reference sequence). The CDR3 loop reads CASSPYSGGEETQYF. CDR3 nucleotide sequence: TGTGCCAGTAGTCCTTATAGCGGGGGGGAAGAGACCCAGTACTTC.

The chain links TRBV6-5 to TRBJ2-7, with D possibly matching TRBD2 (5 bases). Germline V gene lookup returns CDR1 MNHEY and CDR2 SVGAGI. Trimming removed 4 bases from V and 6 bases from J, with 16 bases in between. The CDR3 consists of 14 residues. CDR3 sequence (DNA): TGTGCCAGCAGTTCCTCGGGATCTACGGGCGAGCAGTACTTC. It translates to CASSSSGSTGEQYF.

This chain links TRBV29-1 with TRBJ1-1, with D hard to call. This CDR3 has 13 residues. Trimming left V 5 bases short and J 4 bases short, with 14 bases between. Germline V gene data show CDR1 as SQVTM and CDR2 as ANQGSEA. CDR3 in amino acids: CSVTWSEGTEAFF. CDR3 nucleotide sequence: TGCAGCGTTACTTGGTCCGAGGGCACTGAAGCTTTCTTT.

V usage is TRBV6-5 and J usage is TRBJ2-7, with D hard to call. CDR3 size: 15 residues. Germline loops: CDR1 MNHEY, CDR2 SVGAGI. The ends were cut back, 5 bases at V and 2 bases at J, with 16 bases in the middle. The CDR3 DNA follows: TGTGCCAGCAGTATGGCCGAAACCCTTACCTACGAGCAGTACTTC. It yields the protein CASSMAETLTYEQYF.

This rearrangement joins TRBV24-1 to TRBJ2-5; maybe TRBD1 (6 bases). This CDR3 is 14 amino acids long. The ends were cut back, 2 bases at V and 2 bases at J, with 8 bases in the middle. Germline assignment: CDR1 KGHDR and CDR2 SFDVKD. DNA for the CDR3: TGTGCCACCAGTGATTGGCAGGGGCAAGAGACCCAGTACTTC. It yields the protein CATSDWQGQETQYF.

The chain employs TRBV6-5 and TRBJ1-6; D not resolved. Germline CDR1 reads MNHEY; CDR2 reads SVGAGI. The CDR3 is made up of 15 amino acids. Trimming took 5 bases from V and 1 from J, leaving 9 bases between them. DNA of the CDR3: TGTGCCAGCAGTACGAATTGGTCCTATAATTCACCCCTCCACTTT. Translation: CASSTNWSYNSPLHF.

The chain joins TRBV6-1 to TRBJ1-2; D remains ambiguous. This CDR3 comprises 14 residues. Trimming pared 1 base from V and 5 bases from J, leaving 11 bases between. Looked up from germline, CDR1 is MNHNS and CDR2 is SASEGT. CDR3 region: CASSEGRTLYGYTF. CDR3 DNA sequence: TGTGCCAGCAGTGAAGGAAGGACCCTATATGGCTACACCTTC.

In regard to this clone: The same CDR3 is also encoded by other DNA sequences in this sample. The chain is built from TRBV6-5 and TRBJ2-7, with D perhaps being TRBD1 or TRBD2 (5 bases each). The germline V gene has CDR1 MNHEY and CDR2 SVGAGI. Trimming pared 6 bases from V and 4 bases from J, leaving 16 bases between. The CDR3 is 14 amino acids. This chain's CDR3 is CASRRDGSSYEQYF. The DNA of the CDR3 is TGTGCCAGCAGGAGGGACGGCTCCTCGTACGAGCAGTACTTC.

The chain employs TRBV24-1 and TRBJ2-5; D unresolved. The CDR3 consists of 11 residues. Germline V gene sequence: CDR1 KGHDR, CDR2 SFDVKD. The V end was cut by 7 bases, the J end by 4 bases, with 6 bases between. CDR3 residues: CATRKAETQYF. CDR3 nucleotides: TGTGCCACCAGGAAAGCAGAGACCCAGTACTTC.

This chain links TRBV10-3 with TRBJ1-1; 7 positions match TRBD1. The V segment lost 3 bases and the J segment 0 bases; nucleotides outside the gene matches: 1. The CDR3 contains 14 residues. CDR1 and CDR2 from the germline V gene are ENHRY and SYGVKD. DNA of the CDR3: TGTGCCATCAGTGAACAGGGGATGAACACTGAAGCTTTCTTT. Protein product: CAISEQGMNTEAFF.

Concerning this clone itself: One junction end does not reproduce the germline sequence, and a read error may be involved. The gene calls are TRBV5-6 and TRBJ1-2; unclear D gene. The CDR3 is made up of 13 amino acids. Germline assignment: CDR1 SGHDT and CDR2 YYEEEE. The CDR3 region is CASSFGPAYDYTF. The DNA of the CDR3 is TGTGCCAGCAGCTTCGGACCAGCCTATGACTACACCTTC.

The CDR3 bases are TGTGCCAGCAGTTTTAACAGGGCGAGCAATCAGCCCCAGCATTTT. This translates into CASSFNRASNQPQHF. This rearrangement joins TRBV6-6 to TRBJ1-5, with D possibly TRBD1 on 6 matching bases. This CDR3 has 15 amino acids. V lost 4 bases and J lost 1, with 11 bases in between. Germline lookup yields CDR1 MNHNY and CDR2 SVGAGI (reference sequence).

The chain couples TRBV25-1 to TRBJ1-4; D unclear. The length of the CDR3 is 15 residues. Germline lookup yields CDR1 MGHDK and CDR2 SYGVNS. V was shortened by 0 bases and J by 4 bases, with 9 bases between the two germline ends. As DNA, the CDR3 is TGTGCCAGCAGTGAATATGGGGTCATTAATGAAAAACTGTTTTTT. Its translation: CASSEYGVINEKLFF.

V is TRBV7-9 and J is TRBJ2-3; no firm D call. This CDR3 is built from 15 residues. V was cut by 6 bases and J by 6 bases, with 19 bases left in between. CDR1 is SEHNR and CDR2 is FQNEAQ in the germline V gene (reference sequence). CDR3 nucleotide sequence: TGTGCCAGCAGTTCCCTGGGCCAGTTCAGGGATACGCAGTATTTT. It translates to CASSSLGQFRDTQYF. Variable domain in full (rest from reference TRBV7-9 and TRBJ2-3): DTGVSQNPRHKITKRGQNVTFRCDPISEHNRLYWYRQTLGQGPEFLTYFQNEAQLEKSRLLSDRFSAERPKGSFSTLEIQRTEQGDSAMYLCASSSLGQFRDTQYFGPGTRLTVL.

The chain combines TRBV6-6 with TRBJ1-3; D uncertain. Trimming stripped 5 bases from V and 0 bases from J, with 23 bases between. Germline V gives CDR1 MNHNY, CDR2 SVGAGI (reference sequence). CDR3 length: 19 residues. The CDR3: CASSRFLRGDPDSGNTIYF. The DNA of the CDR3 is TGTGCCAGCAGTAGATTCCTACGGGGAGATCCTGACTCTGGAAACACCATATATTTT.

J is TRBJ1-6 and V is TRBV30; D unresolved. CDR1 GTSNPN and CDR2 SVGIG come from the germline V gene (reference sequence). This CDR3 spans 15 amino acids. Trimming cost V 4 bases and J 6 bases, with 16 bases left between them. In DNA, the CDR3 is TGTGCCTGGACCGCAGGATCCGGTAGTAATTCACCCCTCCACTTT. It is translated as CAWTAGSGSNSPLHF.

V is TRBV15 and J is TRBJ1-4; the match to TRBD1 covers 7 bases. The CDR3 runs to 14 residues. The germline gives CDR1 LNHNV, CDR2 YYDKDF (reference sequence). Unmatched junction bases numbered 7, after V lost 5 bases and J lost 7 bases. In nucleotides, the CDR3 is TGTGCCACCAGCCAACGACAGGGTGGTGAAAAACTGTTTTTT. Residues: CATSQRQGGEKLFF.

The V call is TRBV28, the J call TRBJ2-7, with TRBD1 matching over 10 bases. Germline CDR1 is MDHEN and CDR2 is SYDVKM. The J segment lost 5 bases and the V segment lost 5 bases, leaving 6 bases of the junction unmatched. The CDR3 length is 14 residues. CDR3 nucleotide sequence: TGTGCCAGCAGTCGGGACAGGGGTCTCGACGAGCAGTACTTC. Encoded protein: CASSRDRGLDEQYF.